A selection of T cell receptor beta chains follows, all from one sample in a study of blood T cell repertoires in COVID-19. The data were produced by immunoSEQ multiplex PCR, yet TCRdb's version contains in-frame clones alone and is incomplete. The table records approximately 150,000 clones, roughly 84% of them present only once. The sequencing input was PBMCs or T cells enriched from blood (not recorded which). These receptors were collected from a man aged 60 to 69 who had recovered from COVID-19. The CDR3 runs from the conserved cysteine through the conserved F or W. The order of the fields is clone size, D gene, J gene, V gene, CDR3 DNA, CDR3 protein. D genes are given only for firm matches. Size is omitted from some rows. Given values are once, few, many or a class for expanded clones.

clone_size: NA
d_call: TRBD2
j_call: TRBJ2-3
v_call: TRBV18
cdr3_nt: TGTGCCAGCTCGCCAAATAGCGGGAAGTCAGATACGCAGTATTTT
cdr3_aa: CASSPNSGKSDTQYF

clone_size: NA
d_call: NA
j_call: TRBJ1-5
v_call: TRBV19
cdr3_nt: TGTGCCAGTAGTATGGCGGTTAGGAATCAGCCCCAGCATTTT
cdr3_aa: CASSMAVRNQPQHF

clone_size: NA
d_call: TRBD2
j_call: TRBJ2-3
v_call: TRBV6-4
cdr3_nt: TGTGCCAGCAGTCTACATAGCGGGGGGGCCACAGATACGCAGTATTTT
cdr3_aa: CASSLHSGGATDTQYF

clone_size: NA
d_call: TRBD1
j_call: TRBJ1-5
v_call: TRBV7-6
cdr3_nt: TGTGCCAGCAGCTTAGGGCCCTCCCAGGGGGCTGGCAATCAGCCCCAGCATTTT
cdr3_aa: CASSLGPSQGAGNQPQHF

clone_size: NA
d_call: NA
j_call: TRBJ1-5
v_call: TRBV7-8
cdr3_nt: TGTGCCAGCAGCCCAAGGTCCGGGGGAGGTCAGCCCCAGCATTTT
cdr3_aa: CASSPRSGGGQPQHF

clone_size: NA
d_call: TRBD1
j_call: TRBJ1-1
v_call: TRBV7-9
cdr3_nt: TGTGCCAGCAGCCTCGGACAGGAAAATGAAGCTTTCTTT
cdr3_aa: CASSLGQENEAFF

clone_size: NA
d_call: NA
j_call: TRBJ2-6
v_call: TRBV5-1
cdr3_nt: TGCGCCAGCAGCTTGGTCGGGACACCCTCTGGGGCCAACGTCCTGACTTTC
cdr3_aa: CASSLVGTPSGANVLTF

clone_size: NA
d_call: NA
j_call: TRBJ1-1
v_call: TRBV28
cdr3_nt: TGTGCCAGCAGCCTTAGAGCTAACACTGAAGCTTTCTTT
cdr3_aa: CASSLRANTEAFF

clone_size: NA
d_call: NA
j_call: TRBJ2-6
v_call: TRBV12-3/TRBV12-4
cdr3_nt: TGTGCCAGCAGTCCCCTAAGGGCCAACGTCCTGACTTTC
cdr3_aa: CASSPLRANVLTF

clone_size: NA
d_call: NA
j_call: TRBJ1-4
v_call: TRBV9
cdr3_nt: TGTGCCAGCAGCGCCCAGCCCGGGATCAATGAAAAACTGTTTTTT
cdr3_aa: CASSAQPGINEKLFF

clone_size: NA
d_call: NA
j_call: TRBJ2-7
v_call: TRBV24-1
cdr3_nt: TGTGCCACCAGTGATTCTTACGAGCAGTACTTC
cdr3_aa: CATSDSYEQYF

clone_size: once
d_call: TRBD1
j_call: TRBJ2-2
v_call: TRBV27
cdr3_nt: TGTGCCAGCAGTAGAGGGACAGGAAGGAACACCGGGGAGCTGTTTTTT
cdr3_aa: CASSRGTGRNTGELFF

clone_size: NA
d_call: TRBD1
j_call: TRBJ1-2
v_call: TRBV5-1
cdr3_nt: TGCGCCAGCAGCTTGGAGGGACAGGGGGCGAGGGGCTACACCTTC
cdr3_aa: CASSLEGQGARGYTF

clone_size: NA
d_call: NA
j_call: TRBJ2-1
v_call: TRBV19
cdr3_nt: TGTGCCAGTAGTATGGAGACAGTAGACAATGAGCAGTTCTTC
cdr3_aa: CASSMETVDNEQFF

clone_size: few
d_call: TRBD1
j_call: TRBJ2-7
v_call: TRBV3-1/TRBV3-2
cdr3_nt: TGTGCCAGCAGCCAAGACCCGGGACAGGGTCGCTACGAGCAGTACTTC
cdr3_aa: CASSQDPGQGRYEQYF

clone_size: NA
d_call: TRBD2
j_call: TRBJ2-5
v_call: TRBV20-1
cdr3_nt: TGCAGTGCTAGTGGTAGCGGGGGTGTTCGGGAGACCCAGTACTTC
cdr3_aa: CSASGSGGVRETQYF

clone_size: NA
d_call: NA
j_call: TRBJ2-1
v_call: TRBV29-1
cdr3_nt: TGCAGCGTTGAAGATCTAGGGCGGGCAGCCTCCTACAATGAGCAGTTCTTC
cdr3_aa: CSVEDLGRAASYNEQFF

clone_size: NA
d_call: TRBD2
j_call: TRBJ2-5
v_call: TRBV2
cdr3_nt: TGTGCCAGCACTTTGCCAGCGGGGGGGTGGGAGACCCAGTACTTC
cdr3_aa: CASTLPAGGWETQYF

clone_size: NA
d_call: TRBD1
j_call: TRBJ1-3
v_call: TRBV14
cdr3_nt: TGTGCCAGCAGCCAAGAAAGGACAGGACTTGGAAACACCATATATTTT
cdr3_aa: CASSQERTGLGNTIYF

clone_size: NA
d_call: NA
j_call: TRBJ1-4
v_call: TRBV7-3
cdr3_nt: TGTGCCAGCAGCCCCCAGGGCGGCACTAATGAAAAACTGTTTTTT
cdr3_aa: CASSPQGGTNEKLFF

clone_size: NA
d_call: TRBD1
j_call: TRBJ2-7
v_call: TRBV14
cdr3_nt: TGTGCCAGCAGTCTCCTCGGAGGGACAGGTAATATCGAGCAGTACTTC
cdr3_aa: CASSLLGGTGNIEQYF

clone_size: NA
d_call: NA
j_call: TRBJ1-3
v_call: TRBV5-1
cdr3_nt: TGCGCCAGCAGCTTCGGGGGGCGACCTGGAAACACCATATATTTT
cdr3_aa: CASSFGGRPGNTIYF

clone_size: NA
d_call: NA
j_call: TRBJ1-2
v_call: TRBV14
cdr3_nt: TGTGCCAGCAGCCAAGATTTACAGGCGCGCTATGGCTACACCTTC
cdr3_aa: CASSQDLQARYGYTF

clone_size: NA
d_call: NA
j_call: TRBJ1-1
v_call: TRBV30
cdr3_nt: TGTGCCTGGAGCCCCGGGGGGCAAGCTTTCTTT
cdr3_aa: CAWSPGGQAFF

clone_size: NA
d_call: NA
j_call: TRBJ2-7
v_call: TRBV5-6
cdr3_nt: TGTGCCAGCAACTGGGGCCCAGCGGGCGAGCAGTACTTC
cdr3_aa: CASNWGPAGEQYF

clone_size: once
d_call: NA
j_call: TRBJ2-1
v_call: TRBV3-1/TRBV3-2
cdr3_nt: TGTGCCAGCAGCCAAGCGAGGGAGATCGGGACTTTGGACTACAATGAGCAGTTCTTC
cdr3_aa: CASSQAREIGTLDYNEQFF

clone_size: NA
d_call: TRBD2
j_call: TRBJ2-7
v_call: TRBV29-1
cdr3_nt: TGCAGCGTTGAAGATCCAGGACTAGCGGGAACCTACGAGCAGTACTTC
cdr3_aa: CSVEDPGLAGTYEQYF

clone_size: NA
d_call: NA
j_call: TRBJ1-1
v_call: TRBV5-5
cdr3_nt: TGTGCCAGCAGCTTGTCGCCTCGGGGGAACACTGAAGCTTTCTTT
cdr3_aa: CASSLSPRGNTEAFF

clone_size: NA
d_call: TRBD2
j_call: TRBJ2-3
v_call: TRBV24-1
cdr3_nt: TGTGCCACCAGTGATTTCGAACCTCTAGCGGGGAGATCAGATACGCAGTATTTT
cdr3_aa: CATSDFEPLAGRSDTQYF

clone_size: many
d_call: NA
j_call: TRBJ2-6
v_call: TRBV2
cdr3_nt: TGTGCCAGCAGTACAGACCCCAGCCAACTGGGGGCCAACGTCCTGACTTTC
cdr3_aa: CASSTDPSQLGANVLTF

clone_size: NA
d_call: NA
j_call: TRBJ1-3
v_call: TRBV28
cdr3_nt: TGTGCCAGCAGTTTAAGGGGGAAGGCCTCTGGAAACACCATATATTTT
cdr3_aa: CASSLRGKASGNTIYF

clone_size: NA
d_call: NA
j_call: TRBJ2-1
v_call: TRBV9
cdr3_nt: TGTGCCAGCAGCGAAGACTGGACCTACAATGAGCAGTTCTTC
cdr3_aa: CASSEDWTYNEQFF

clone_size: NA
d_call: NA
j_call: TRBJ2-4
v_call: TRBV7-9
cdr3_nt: TGTGCCAGCAGCCCTATCGGAAACATTCAGTACTTC
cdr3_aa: CASSPIGNIQYF

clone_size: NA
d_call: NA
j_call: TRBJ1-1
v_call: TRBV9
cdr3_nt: TGTGCCAGCAGCGCATTGACTGTCGGTACTGAAGCTTTCTTT
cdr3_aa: CASSALTVGTEAFF

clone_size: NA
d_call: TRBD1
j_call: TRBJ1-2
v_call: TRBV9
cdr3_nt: TGTGCCAGCAGCCTACCGGGACAGGGGGTCTATGGCTACACCTTC
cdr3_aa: CASSLPGQGVYGYTF

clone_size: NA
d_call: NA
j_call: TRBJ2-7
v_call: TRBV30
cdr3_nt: TGTGCCTGTAACAGGGCGAGCTCCTACGAGCAGTACTTC
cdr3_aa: CACNRASSYEQYF

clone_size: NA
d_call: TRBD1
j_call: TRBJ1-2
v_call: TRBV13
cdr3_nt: TGTGCCAGCAGCCTATCGGGAGGGGGCATTCGCTATGGCTACACCTTC
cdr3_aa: CASSLSGGGIRYGYTF

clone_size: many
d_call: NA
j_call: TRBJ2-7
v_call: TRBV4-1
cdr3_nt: TGCGCCAGCAGCCAAGTCAGCGGTCCCTACGAGCAGTACTTC
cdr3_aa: CASSQVSGPYEQYF

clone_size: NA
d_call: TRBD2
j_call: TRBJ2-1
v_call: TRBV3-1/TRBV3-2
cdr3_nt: TGTGCCAGCAGCCGGGGACTAGCGTGGCAGTTCTTC
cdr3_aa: CASSRGLAWQFF

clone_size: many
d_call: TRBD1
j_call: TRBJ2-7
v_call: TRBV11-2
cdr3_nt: TGTGCCAGCAGCCCCGGGACAGGGCCCTACGAGCAGTACTTC
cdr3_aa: CASSPGTGPYEQYF

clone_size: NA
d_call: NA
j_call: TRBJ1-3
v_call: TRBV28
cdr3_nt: TGTGCCAGCAGTTTAGGGCTGAGTTTTGGAAACACCATATATTTT
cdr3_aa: CASSLGLSFGNTIYF

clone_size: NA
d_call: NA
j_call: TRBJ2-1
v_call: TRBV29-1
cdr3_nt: TGCAGCGTCGCTACAGGGTCGGTTTACAATGAGCAGTTCTTC
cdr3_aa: CSVATGSVYNEQFF

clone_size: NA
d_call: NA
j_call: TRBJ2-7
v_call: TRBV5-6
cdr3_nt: TGTGCCAGCAGCTTGAGAGATTCCTACGAGCAGTACTTC
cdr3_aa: CASSLRDSYEQYF

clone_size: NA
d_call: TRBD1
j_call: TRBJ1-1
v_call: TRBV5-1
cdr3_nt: TGCGCCAGCAGCTTCGGGACAGGGGGCCTGAACACTGAAGCTTTCTTT
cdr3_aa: CASSFGTGGLNTEAFF

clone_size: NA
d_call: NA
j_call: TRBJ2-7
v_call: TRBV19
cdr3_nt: TGTGCCAGTAGTATCGAGGGCGGCTCCTACGAGCAGTACTTC
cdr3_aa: CASSIEGGSYEQYF

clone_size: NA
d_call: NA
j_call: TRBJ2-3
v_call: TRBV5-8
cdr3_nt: TGTGCCAGCAGCGTTGTCTTGAGTAGCACAGATACGCAGTATTTT
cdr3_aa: CASSVVLSSTDTQYF

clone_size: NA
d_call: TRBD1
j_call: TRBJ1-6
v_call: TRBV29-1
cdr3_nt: TGCAGCGTTGATACCCCCGGGACAGGTGATTCACCCCTCCACTTT
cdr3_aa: CSVDTPGTGDSPLHF

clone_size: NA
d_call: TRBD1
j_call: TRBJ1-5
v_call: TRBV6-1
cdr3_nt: TGTGCCAGCAGTGGCAAGACAGGGACGGGCAATCAGCCCCAGCATTTT
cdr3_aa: CASSGKTGTGNQPQHF

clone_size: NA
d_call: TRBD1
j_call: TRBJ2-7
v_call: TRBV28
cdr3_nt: TGTGCCAGCAGCTACCGCCCGGACAGGGTCGAGCAGTACTTC
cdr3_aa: CASSYRPDRVEQYF

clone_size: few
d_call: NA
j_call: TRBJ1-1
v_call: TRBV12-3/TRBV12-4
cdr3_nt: TGTGCCAGCAGCCGTCCCGTGGAGGCTTTCTTT
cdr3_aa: CASSRPVEAFF

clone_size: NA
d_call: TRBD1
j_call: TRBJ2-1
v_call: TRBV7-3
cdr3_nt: TGTGCCAGCAGCTTAGCTGGCGCAGGGGGCTACAATGAGCAGTTCTTC
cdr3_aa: CASSLAGAGGYNEQFF